The 23 T cell receptor beta chains in this list originate from one sample, sequenced in a study of regulatory T cells in long-lasting Graves disease. Time point in this sample: newly diagnosed GD, antithyroid drugs for less than 3 months. Scientists built the TCR library using RNA that was extracted from PBMCs. Building the TCR beta libraries relied on iRepertoire HTBI primers, and CDR3 regions underwent Arm-PCR. TCRdb redid the calling of the multiplex PCR reads with MiXCR, one entry per CDR3 protein. The sample shows hundreds of thousands of distinct CDR3 sequences, roughly 15% of them seen only once. This sample was also put to use in a study of T cells in Graves' hyperthyroidism and ophthalmopathy.

Sequencing was performed on peripheral blood mononuclear cells (PBMCs), taken at new diagnosis, from a patient treated with antithyroid drugs. These receptors were obtained from a woman in her 30s with Graves disease.

This clonotype was observed at least ten times. The gene calls are TRBV28 and TRBJ1-1; D not certain. The CDR3 totals 13 residues. Germline CDR1 and CDR2: MDHEN and SYDVKM. V was clipped by 2 bases and J by 7 bases, with 11 bases between them. CDR3 protein: CASSLGPPNEAFF. The CDR3 DNA is TGTGCCAGCAGTTTAGGCCCACCGAATGAAGCTTTCTTT.

Only one count was recorded for this clonotype. The chain couples TRBV6-5 to TRBJ2-1; 9 positions match TRBD2. The CDR3 extends over 19 amino acids. Germline CDR1 reads MNHEY; CDR2 reads SVGAGI. V gave up 8 bases and J gave up 0 bases; unmatched junction bases: 17. Here the CDR3 DNA reads TGTGCCAGCGGTTCCACTCGGTCTGGTAGCGGGAGCTCCTACAATGAGCAGTTCTTC. This sequence encodes CASGSTRSGSGSSYNEQFF.

This chain uses TRBV6-1 with TRBJ2-1, with D possibly being TRBD1 (5 bases). CDR1 MNHNS and CDR2 SASEGT come from the germline V gene. This CDR3 has 13 amino acids. V was pared by 6 bases and J by 3 bases, with 9 bases between. CDR3 protein: CASRRQNYNEQFF. The CDR3 DNA follows: TGTGCCAGCAGGCGACAGAACTACAATGAGCAGTTCTTC.

In this sample, this clonotype turned up many times. Relative to the germline gene, one junction end is altered; a read error may explain this. The chain couples TRBV4-1 to TRBJ2-7; 7 bases match TRBD1. This CDR3 has 16 amino acids. CDR1 MGHRA and CDR2 YSYEKL come from the germline V gene. This CDR3 is CASSQDEWVGTVEQYF. CDR3 nucleotides: TGTGCCAGCAGCCAAGATGAGTGGGTCGGGACAGTCGAGCAGTACTTC.

This clonotype was counted at least ten times. The J gene is TRBJ1-2, the V gene TRBV28; D may be TRBD1 (6 bases). V shed 4 bases and J shed 2 bases, with 17 bases lying between them. The CDR3 totals 16 residues. The V gene's germline CDR1 is MDHEN and CDR2 SYDVKM. As DNA, the CDR3 is TGTGCCAGCAGTTCCCCCCCCGGGACATGGAACTATGGCTACACCTTC. This translates into CASSSPPGTWNYGYTF.

This clonotype has only a few counts. The chain recombines TRBV5-1 with TRBJ1-4; D is unresolved. Trimming took 0 bases from V and 4 from J, leaving 10 bases between them. The CDR3 consists of 15 residues. Looked up from germline, CDR1 is SGHRS and CDR2 is YFSETQ. The CDR3 coding sequence is TGCGCCAGCAGCTTGGAGGGCCGGAATAATGAAAAACTGTTTTTT. Amino acids: CASSLEGRNNEKLFF.

A note on this clonotype: This may arise from a read error, as a much more abundant clone is one base away. Here the CDR3 reads CAGLDSGSYNEQFF. The CDR3 DNA is TGTGCCGGGTTAGATTCGGGAAGCTACAATGAGCAGTTCTTC. The J gene is TRBJ2-1, the V gene TRBV2; D perhaps matches TRBD2 (5 bases). The V end lost 11 bases, the J end lost 3 bases, and 17 bases lay between the germline ends. The CDR3 extends over 14 amino acids. Germline CDR1 SNHLY, CDR2 FYNNEI.

This clonotype was picked up a small number of times. V usage is TRBV19 and J usage is TRBJ2-1, with 9 bases lining up with TRBD2. This CDR3 comprises 15 residues. The V gene end was trimmed by 3 bases and the J gene end by 10 bases; junction bases not matched to a gene: 10. CDR1 LNHDA and CDR2 SQIVND come from the germline V gene (reference sequence). Here the CDR3 reads CASSISPSGAREQFF. The CDR3 DNA follows: TGTGCCAGTAGTATCTCGCCTAGCGGGGCACGGGAGCAGTTCTTC.

The gene calls are TRBV28 and TRBJ1-1; 9 nucleotides agree with TRBD1. The CDR3 is made up of 14 amino acids. The germline CDR1 and CDR2 sequences are MDHEN and SYDVKM. The trim removed 2 bases at V and 4 bases at J, leaving 2 bases unmatched. In nucleotides, the CDR3 is TGTGCCAGCAGTTTAGGACAGGGGTTCACTGAAGCTTTCTTT. This gives the protein CASSLGQGFTEAFF.

This clonotype was seen at least ten times. The chain has TRBV18 and TRBJ1-1; possible D gene TRBD1, 6 bases. This CDR3 contains 16 residues. The V end was cut by 2 bases, the J end by 4 bases, with 17 bases between. Germline lookup yields CDR1 KGHSH and CDR2 LQKENI. Here the CDR3 DNA reads TGTGCCAGCTCACCAGGTATAACAGGGTACGGCACTGAAGCTTTCTTT. The encoded protein is CASSPGITGYGTEAFF.

This clonotype has ten or more counts. The chain uses TRBV20-1 and TRBJ2-3, with D tentatively TRBD2 (6 bases). This CDR3 is built from 14 residues. Germline CDR1 and CDR2: DFQATT and SNEGSKA (reference sequence). V dropped 3 bases and J dropped 8 bases, with 18 bases sitting between them. CDR3 region: CSASSLAGEVTQYF. CDR3 sequence (DNA): TGCAGTGCTAGTAGTCTAGCTGGGGAGGTTACGCAGTATTTT.

Turning to this clonotype: The junction departs from the called germline gene at one end, perhaps through a read error. The chain combines TRBV30 with TRBJ2-2, with D perhaps matching TRBD2 (5 bases). Germline V lookup: CDR1 GTSNPN, CDR2 SVGIG (reference sequence). There are 20 residues in the CDR3. CDR3 sequence reads: CAWRPPALAPGLSNTGEQFF. CDR3 DNA: TGTGCCTGGAGGCCTCCGGCGTTAGCGCCCGGCCTGTCGAACACCGGGGAGCAGTTTTTT.

This clonotype was picked up many times. The chain links TRBV6-5 to TRBJ1-2, with D hard to call. The CDR3 has 18 residues. Germline V gives CDR1 MNHEY, CDR2 SVGAGI. Trimming took 2 bases from V and 4 from J, leaving 23 bases between them. CDR3 DNA sequence: TGTGCCAGCAGTTACGGCCCCGGCCGGCAGGACCGATTCTATGGCTACACCTTC. It specifies CASSYGPGRQDRFYGYTF.

This clonotype appeared many times. The chain has TRBV7-2 and TRBJ2-2; 7 nucleotides match TRBD2. Germline CDR1 and CDR2: SGHTA and FQGNSA. Trimming cost V 2 bases and J 7 bases; bases outside gene matches: 13. The CDR3 contains 17 residues. CDR3 residues: CASSLWGGRLIFGELFF. CDR3 in DNA: TGTGCCAGCAGCTTATGGGGCGGGAGACTCATTTTCGGGGAGCTGTTTTTT.

This clonotype occurred a few times. The chain employs TRBV19 and TRBJ1-2; D gene unclear. CDR3 length: 12 residues. Germline-derived CDR1 and CDR2 are LNHDA and SQIVND (reference sequence). The germline V and J ends were trimmed by 7 bases and 6 bases, with 12 bases remaining between them. This CDR3 reads CASTEGRNGYTF. The DNA of the CDR3 is TGTGCCAGTACTGAGGGAAGAAATGGCTACACCTTC.

This clonotype was counted ten times or more. The CDR3 DNA sequence: TGTGCCAGCAGCGTGGGGATAGCCGGCAATGAGCAGTTCTTC. Residues: CASSVGIAGNEQFF. The chain combines TRBV9 with TRBJ2-1; D uncertain. CDR1 SGDLS and CDR2 YYNGEE come from the germline V gene. The CDR3 runs 14 residues. The ends were cut back, 2 bases at V and 6 bases at J, with 12 bases in the middle.

The V gene is TRBV12-3 or TRBV12-4, the J gene TRBJ2-3; D is perhaps TRBD2 (7 bases). The CDR3 spans 19 residues. Trimming stripped 5 bases from V and 2 bases from J, with 26 bases between. The CDR3 is CASSAPGGRGREFTDTQYF. Written as DNA, the CDR3 is TGTGCCAGCAGTGCCCCGGGCGGACGGGGGCGGGAGTTCACAGATACGCAGTATTTT.

This clonotype came up many times. The chain has TRBV5-1 and TRBJ1-1; the D gene is possibly TRBD1 (6 bases). Per the germline V gene, CDR1 is SGHRS and CDR2 is YFSETQ. The CDR3 extends over 13 amino acids. V gave up 4 bases and J gave up 5 bases, with 12 bases separating them. The CDR3 spells CASSVGGPTEAFF. As DNA, the CDR3 is TGCGCCAGCAGCGTGGGGGGGCCAACTGAAGCTTTCTTT.

The table lists this clonotype with many counts. The rearrangement links TRBV7-2 to TRBJ2-3; D unclear. The V gene lost 5 bases and the J gene lost 6 bases, with 9 bases spanning the gap. The CDR3 is 12 amino acids. CDR1 is SGHTA and CDR2 is FQGNSA in the germline V gene. The CDR3 sequence: CASSAVMDTQYF. The CDR3 bases are TGTGCCAGCAGCGCCGTGATGGATACGCAGTATTTT.

The chain joins TRBV7-9 to TRBJ1-1, with no clear D. The ends were cut back, 7 bases at V and 2 bases at J, with 8 bases in the middle. The CDR3 runs to 12 residues. CDR1 is SEHNR, CDR2 FQNEAQ, per germline (reference sequence). The CDR3 DNA follows: TGTGCCAGCATCCTTACTAACACTGAAGCTTTCTTT. Its protein product is CASILTNTEAFF.

This clonotype has a count of ten or more. The V and J genes are TRBV6-1 and TRBJ1-1; unclear D gene. The germline CDR1 and CDR2 sequences are MNHNS and SASEGT. The CDR3 loop spans 12 amino acids. The germline V and J ends were trimmed by 6 bases and 1 base, with 6 bases remaining between them. Here the CDR3 reads CASSVTNTEAFF. DNA for the CDR3: TGTGCCAGCAGCGTTACGAACACTGAAGCTTTCTTT.

This clonotype was detected ten times or more. The rearrangement links TRBV3-1 to TRBJ2-7, with a possible D match to TRBD2 (5 bases). This CDR3 spans 13 amino acids. The germline V gene encodes CDR1 LGHDT and CDR2 YNNKEL (reference sequence). V was cut by 4 bases and J by 3 bases, with 10 bases left in between. The CDR3 is CASSPGSYYEQYF. CDR3 bases: TGTGCCAGCAGCCCGGGATCTTACTACGAGCAGTACTTC.

Ten or more counts support this clonotype. As DNA, the CDR3 is TGTGCCAGCAGCCCTCTTCTATGGGGCACTGAAGCTTTCTTT. Its protein product is CASSPLLWGTEAFF. The chain carries TRBV11-2 and TRBJ1-1, with no clear D. Trimming removed 5 bases at V and 4 bases at J, with 14 bases between. Germline values: CDR1 SGHAT, CDR2 FQNNGV. The CDR3 loop spans 14 amino acids.